This TCR beta chain was documented in a study of blood T cell repertoires in COVID-19. TCRdb's copy holds only in-frame clones and misses some; the assay was immunoSEQ multiplex PCR. The sample includes about 180,000 clones, roughly 87% seen only once; the top ten take around 1.2%. The CDR3 loop spans 11 amino acids. Germline CDR1 and CDR2: DFQATT and SNEGSKA (reference sequence). Trimming removed 3 bases at V and 3 bases at J, with 6 bases between. The TCR was taken from a human donor with acute COVID-19. The donor label of this sample is uncertain. Material: PBMCs or T cells enriched from blood (not recorded which). V gene TRBV20-1 combines with J gene TRBJ2-7; unclear D gene. The CDR3 spells CSASNLYEQYF. The CDR3 DNA is TGCAGTGCTAGTAATCTCTACGAGCAGTACTTC.